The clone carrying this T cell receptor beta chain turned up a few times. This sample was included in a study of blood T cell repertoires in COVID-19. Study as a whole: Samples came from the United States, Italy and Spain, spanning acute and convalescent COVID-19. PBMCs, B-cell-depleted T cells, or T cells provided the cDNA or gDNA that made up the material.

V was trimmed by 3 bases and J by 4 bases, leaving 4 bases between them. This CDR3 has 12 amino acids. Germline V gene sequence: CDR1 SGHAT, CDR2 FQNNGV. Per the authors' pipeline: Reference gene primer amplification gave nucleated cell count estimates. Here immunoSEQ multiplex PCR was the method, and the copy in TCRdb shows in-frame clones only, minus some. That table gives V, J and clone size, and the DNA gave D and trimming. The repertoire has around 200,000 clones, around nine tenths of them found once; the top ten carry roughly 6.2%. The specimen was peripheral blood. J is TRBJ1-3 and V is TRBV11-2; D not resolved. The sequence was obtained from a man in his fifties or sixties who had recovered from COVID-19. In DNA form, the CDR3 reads TGTGCCAGCAGCTTGGCCGGAAACACCATATATTTT. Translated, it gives CASSLAGNTIYF.